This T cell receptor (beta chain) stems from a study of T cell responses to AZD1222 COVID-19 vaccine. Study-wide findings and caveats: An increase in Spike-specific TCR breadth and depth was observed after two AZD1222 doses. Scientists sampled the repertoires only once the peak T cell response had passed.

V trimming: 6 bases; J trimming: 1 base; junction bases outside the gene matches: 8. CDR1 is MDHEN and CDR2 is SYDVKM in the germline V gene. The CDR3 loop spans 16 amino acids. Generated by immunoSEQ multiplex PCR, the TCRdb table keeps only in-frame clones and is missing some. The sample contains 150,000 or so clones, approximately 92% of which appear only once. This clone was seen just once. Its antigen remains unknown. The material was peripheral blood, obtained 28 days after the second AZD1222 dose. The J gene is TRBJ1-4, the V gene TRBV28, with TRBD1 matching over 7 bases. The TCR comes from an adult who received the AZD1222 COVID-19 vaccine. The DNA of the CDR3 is TGTGCCAGCAGAGATTGGGGACAGCAAACTAATGAAAAACTGTTTTTT. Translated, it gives CASRDWGQQTNEKLFF.